A single sample gave rise to the 2 T cell receptor beta chains below, sequenced in a study of CD8 T cells in ankylosing spondylitis. MiXCR was run by TCRdb on the 5' RACE reads, yielding one entry per CDR3 protein. The sample consists of 200,000 to 250,000 distinct CDR3 sequences, 32% of them appearing once. Sequenced input: blood, either unsorted or a sorted T cell fraction (not recorded which). The receptors derive from a male donor with ankylosing spondylitis or in good health (not recorded which).

The chain is built from TRBV20-1 and TRBJ2-5; no definite D call. Trimming cost V 0 bases and J 2 bases, with 13 bases left between them. The germline gives CDR1 DFQATT, CDR2 SNEGSKA (reference sequence). CDR3 length equals 15 residues. CDR3 sequence (DNA): TGCAGTGCTAGAGATCCCCAACAAGTACAAGAGACCCAGTACTTC. This encodes CSARDPQQVQETQYF.

The chain is built from TRBV12-3 or TRBV12-4 and TRBJ2-1, with D tentatively TRBD1 or TRBD2 (5 bases each). Trimming removed 10 bases from V and 9 bases from J, with 19 bases in between. The CDR3 spans 13 residues. The CDR3 sequence: CATKPGPGTEQFF. The CDR3 DNA follows: TGTGCCACTAAACCGGGGCCAGGGACTGAGCAGTTCTTC.